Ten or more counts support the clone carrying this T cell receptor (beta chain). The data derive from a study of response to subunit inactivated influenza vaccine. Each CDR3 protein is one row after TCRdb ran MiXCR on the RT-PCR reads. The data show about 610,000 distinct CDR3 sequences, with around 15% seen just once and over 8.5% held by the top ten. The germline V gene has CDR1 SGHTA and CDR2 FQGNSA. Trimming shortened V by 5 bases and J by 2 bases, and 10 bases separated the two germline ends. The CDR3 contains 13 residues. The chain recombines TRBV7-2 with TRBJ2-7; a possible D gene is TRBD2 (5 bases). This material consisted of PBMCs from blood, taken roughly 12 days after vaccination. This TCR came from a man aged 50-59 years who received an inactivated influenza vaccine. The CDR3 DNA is TGTGCCAGCAGCCCGGACGGGGCCTACGAGCAGTACTTC. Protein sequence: CASSPDGAYEQYF.